The 27 T cell receptor beta chains listed next were all sequenced from one sample in a study of blood T cell repertoires in COVID-19. TCRdb's table, derived via immunoSEQ multiplex PCR, lists solely in-frame clones and lacks some. In the table there are around 700,000 clones, 75% to 90% of which are singletons. The material sequenced was peripheral blood. The receptors stem from a woman aged 18-35 years with acute or convalescent COVID-19.

This clone has just a few counts. The rearrangement uses TRBV18 and TRBJ1-4; D is unclear. Trimming removed 5 bases from V and 3 bases from J, with 4 bases in between. Germline CDR1 and CDR2: KGHSH and LQKENI. The CDR3 spans 12 residues. The CDR3 sequence: CASSSSNEKLFF. In DNA form, the CDR3 reads TGTGCCAGCTCATCTTCTAATGAAAAACTGTTTTTT.

The chain is built from TRBV3-1 (or the pseudogene TRBV3-2) and TRBJ1-5; the D is unclear. The CDR3 totals 13 residues. Per the germline V gene, CDR1 is LGHDT and CDR2 is YNNKEL (reference sequence). Trimming removed 0 bases from V and 7 bases from J, with 7 bases in between. The CDR3 reads CASSQEGGQPQHF. The CDR3 DNA follows: TGTGCCAGCAGCCAAGAAGGCGGCCAGCCCCAGCATTTT.

As regards this clone: This same CDR3 is encoded by further DNA sequences in the sample. The genes are TRBV18 and TRBJ1-2, with 8 bases identical to TRBD1. The V gene's germline CDR1 is KGHSH and CDR2 LQKENI. There are 13 residues in the CDR3. The V segment lost 3 bases and the J segment 5 bases; nucleotides outside the gene matches: 2. The CDR3 DNA follows: TGTGCCAGCTCACCCGACAGGGGTTATGGCTACACCTTC. Amino acid sequence: CASSPDRGYGYTF. Full variable domain (missing parts from reference TRBV18 and TRBJ1-2): NAGVMQNPRHLVRRRGQEARLRCSPMKGHSHVYWYRQLPEEGLKFMVYLQKENIIDESGMPKERFSAEFPKEGPSILRIQQVVRGDSAAYFCASSPDRGYGYTFGSGTRLTVV.

This chain connects TRBV2 to TRBJ1-5; possibly TRBD1 for D (6 bases). V lost 0 bases and J lost 7, with 13 bases in between. The CDR3 is 15 residues long. The V gene's germline CDR1 is SNHLY and CDR2 FYNNEI. The CDR3 protein is CASSEAAGVGQPQHF. CDR3 nucleotide sequence: TGTGCCAGCAGTGAAGCGGCAGGGGTTGGGCAGCCCCAGCATTTT.

The V and J genes are TRBV9 and TRBJ1-1, with D maybe TRBD1 (5 bases). The CDR3 spans 13 residues. The germline V gene encodes CDR1 SGDLS and CDR2 YYNGEE. Trimming pared 0 bases from V and 6 bases from J, leaving 9 bases between. CDR3 sequence (DNA): TGTGCCAGCAGCGTAGCGGGGGACCCTGAAGCTTTCTTT. This sequence encodes CASSVAGDPEAFF.

This clone has more than one count but fewer than ten. This rearrangement joins TRBV3-1 (or the pseudogene TRBV3-2) to TRBJ1-1, with D unclear. Trimming took off 2 bases at V and 4 bases at J, with 8 bases between the two ends. The germline V gene has CDR1 LGHDT and CDR2 YNNKEL (reference sequence). The CDR3 is 13 residues long. The CDR3 reads CASSQWSGTEAFF. As DNA, the CDR3 is TGTGCCAGCAGCCAATGGTCGGGCACTGAAGCTTTCTTT.

This clone showed up just once. This rearrangement joins TRBV3-1 (or the pseudogene TRBV3-2) to TRBJ2-2; a weak D match, TRBD2 (7 bases). The CDR3 is 12 amino acids. V was trimmed by 6 bases and J by 7 bases, leaving 9 bases between them. CDR1 and CDR2 from the germline V gene are LGHDT and YNNKEL (reference sequence). CDR3 in DNA: TGTGCCAGCAGAGGGGGGGACGGGGAGCTGTTTTTT. Translation: CASRGGDGELFF.

The gene calls are TRBV19 and TRBJ1-2; weak D call: TRBD1 (5 bases). V lost 5 bases and J lost 1, with 14 bases in between. The CDR3 is 15 residues long. CDR1 and CDR2 (germline): LNHDA, SQIVND (reference sequence). The CDR3 loop is CASSWATVLNYGYTF. Here the CDR3 DNA reads TGTGCCAGTAGTTGGGCGACAGTCCTTAACTATGGCTACACCTTC.

J is TRBJ2-2 and V is TRBV10-1; weak D call: TRBD1 (5 bases). The V and J ends lost 6 bases and 5 bases respectively, with 19 bases between them. Germline V gene data show CDR1 as WNHNN and CDR2 as SYGVQD (reference sequence). The CDR3 has 16 amino acids. Here the CDR3 DNA reads TGCGCCAGCAGAGCCCCCGGACAAAGTAAAACCGGGGAGCTGTTTTTT. Translating gives CASRAPGQSKTGELFF.

This sequence joins TRBV5-5 and TRBJ1-1; D is unresolved. Per germline, CDR1 SGHKS and CDR2 YYEKEE (reference sequence). CDR3 size: 14 residues. The V end was cut by 3 bases, the J end by 7 bases, with 16 bases between. DNA for the CDR3: TGTGCCAGCAGCTCGACATCCAAAGGTGTTGAAGCTTTCTTT. Protein: CASSSTSKGVEAFF.

J is TRBJ1-5 and V is TRBV28, with D unclear. CDR3 length: 16 residues. Germline V CDR1 and CDR2: MDHEN, SYDVKM. V lost 7 bases to trimming and J lost 0 bases, with 16 bases between them. The CDR3 protein is CASMGSALDSNQPQHF. Written as DNA, the CDR3 is TGTGCCAGCATGGGTAGTGCTCTAGATAGCAATCAGCCCCAGCATTTT.

The chain is built from TRBV19 and TRBJ1-1; the match to TRBD1 covers 8 bases. The CDR3 sequence is 17 residues long. The V segment lost 0 bases and the J segment 1 base; nucleotides outside the gene matches: 7. The germline CDR1 and CDR2 sequences are LNHDA and SQIVND (reference sequence). The CDR3 sequence: CASSIEGTTGENTEAFF. CDR3 DNA sequence: TGTGCCAGTAGTATAGAGGGGACGACAGGGGAGAACACTGAAGCTTTCTTT.

CDR3 loop: CAISEWAGGQPQHF. DNA for the CDR3: TGTGCCATCAGTGAGTGGGCGGGGGGTCAGCCCCAGCATTTT. This chain connects TRBV10-3 to TRBJ1-5, with a weak D call TRBD1 (5 bases). This CDR3 is 14 amino acids long. Trimming took off 1 base at V and 6 bases at J, with 10 bases between the two ends. Germline CDR1 ENHRY, CDR2 SYGVKD.

The rearrangement joins TRBV5-1 to TRBJ2-2, with D possibly matching TRBD2 (5 bases). The CDR3 extends over 15 amino acids. Germline loops: CDR1 SGHRS, CDR2 YFSETQ. Trimming removed 7 bases at V and 1 base at J, with 14 bases between. CDR3 residues: CASSGDSLNTGELFF. The CDR3 DNA follows: TGCGCCAGCTCCGGGGATTCCTTGAACACCGGGGAGCTGTTTTTT.

This chain joins TRBV9 and TRBJ1-3; no definite D call. CDR3 length: 16 residues. The V end was cut by 4 bases, the J end by 0 bases, with 14 bases between. From germline, CDR1 is SGDLS and CDR2 YYNGEE. CDR3 DNA sequence: TGTGCCAGCAGCCCGGGAGCGCTACTCTCTGGAAACACCATATATTTT. Amino acid sequence: CASSPGALLSGNTIYF.

This chain uses TRBV28 with TRBJ1-4, with D possibly matching TRBD1 (5 bases). Germline V gene sequence: CDR1 MDHEN, CDR2 SYDVKM. The V gene lost 5 bases and the J gene lost 7 bases, with 14 bases spanning the gap. The CDR3 runs 14 residues. The CDR3 region has the DNA TGTGCCAGCAGTGGGGGAGGGGCGGGTGAAAAACTGTTTTTT. Residues: CASSGGGAGEKLFF. The full variable domain, completed using reference TRBV28 and TRBJ1-4, is DVKVTQSSRYLVKRTGEKVFLECVQDMDHENMFWYRQDPGLGLRLIYFSYDVKMKEKGDIPEGYSVSREKKERFSLILESASTNQTSMYLCASSGGGAGEKLFFGSGTQLSVL.

This CDR3 is CASSFTIPGAEAFF. The CDR3, as DNA: TGTGCCAGCAGCTTCACTATCCCGGGGGCTGAAGCTTTCTTT. The V gene is TRBV11-2, the J gene TRBJ1-1; the D gene is possibly TRBD1 (5 bases). The CDR3 has 14 amino acids. Trimming removed 3 bases from V and 6 bases from J, with 14 bases in between. CDR1 is SGHAT and CDR2 is FQNNGV in the germline V gene.

Only a few counts were recorded for this clone. The chain links TRBV6-4 to TRBJ1-4; tentatively, D is TRBD1 (6 bases). The length of the CDR3 is 15 residues. Germline loops: CDR1 MRHNA, CDR2 SNTAGT. Trimming took off 7 bases at V and 7 bases at J, with 19 bases between the two ends. CDR3 sequence: CASTTKGGLGEKLFF. The CDR3 nucleotides are TGTGCCAGCACCACTAAGGGGGGGTTAGGTGAAAAACTGTTTTTT.

The genes are TRBV19 and TRBJ1-1; D is possibly TRBD1 (5 bases). This CDR3 region has 14 residues. The V end lost 3 bases, the J end lost 1 base, and 9 bases lay between the germline ends. Germline values: CDR1 LNHDA, CDR2 SQIVND (reference sequence). The CDR3 reads CASSMPTENTEAFF. The DNA for the CDR3 is TGTGCCAGTAGTATGCCGACAGAGAACACTGAAGCTTTCTTT.

This clone was observed once. The chain couples TRBV5-1 to TRBJ1-1; D gene unclear. This CDR3 comprises 16 residues. Germline V gene lookup returns CDR1 SGHRS and CDR2 YFSETQ. The germline V and J ends were trimmed by 4 bases and 4 bases, with 20 bases remaining between them. The CDR3 spells CASSLRGSKWGTEAFF. DNA of the CDR3: TGCGCCAGCAGCCTGCGGGGTAGCAAGTGGGGCACTGAAGCTTTCTTT.

The gene calls are TRBV1 and TRBJ1-4; the tabulated D call, TRBD1, remains unverified against the DNA. TRBV1 is listed as a pseudogene. The CDR3 is 16 amino acids. CDR3 sequence (DNA): TGCACCAGCAGCCAAGATTGGACAGGAATCCCTGAAAAACTGTTTTTT. The encoded protein is CTSSQDWTGIPEKLFF.

The chain joins TRBV9 to TRBJ1-5; no clear D gene. The V and J ends lost 4 bases and 0 bases respectively, with 11 bases between them. The CDR3 contains 15 residues. Germline loops: CDR1 SGDLS, CDR2 YYNGEE. CDR3 loop: CASSPSGVSNQPQHF. The CDR3, as DNA: TGTGCCAGCAGCCCCTCCGGGGTTAGCAATCAGCCCCAGCATTTT.

This chain joins TRBV4-1 and TRBJ1-5, with a tentative D call TRBD1 (5 bases). CDR3 length equals 15 residues. The germline V gene has CDR1 MGHRA and CDR2 YSYEKL. Deletions cut 0 bases from V and 3 bases from J, with 9 bases between. CDR3 region: CASSQEQDPNQPQHF. The CDR3 nucleotides are TGCGCCAGCAGCCAAGAACAGGACCCCAATCAGCCCCAGCATTTT.

V gene TRBV6-4 combines with J gene TRBJ1-1; D unresolved. Trimming removed 5 bases at V and 0 bases at J, with 13 bases between. The CDR3 length is 15 residues. The germline CDR1 and CDR2 sequences are MRHNA and SNTAGT. This CDR3 reads CASSPDLGVNTEAFF. Here the CDR3 DNA reads TGTGCCAGCAGTCCGGACCTGGGAGTGAACACTGAAGCTTTCTTT.

The chain uses TRBV15 and TRBJ2-6; D gene uncertain. Trimming cost V 1 base and J 2 bases, with 6 bases left between them. Germline V gives CDR1 LNHNV, CDR2 YYDKDF (reference sequence). CDR3 size: 15 residues. The CDR3 DNA reads TGTGCCACCAGCAGAGGATCAGCTGGGGCCAACGTCCTGACTTTC. Translation: CATSRGSAGANVLTF.

With respect to this clone: The sample carries other DNA sequences with the same CDR3. DNA for the CDR3: TGTGCCAGCAGTTCCGGGGCTAACTATGGCTACACCTTC. It translates to CASSSGANYGYTF. V gene TRBV6-5 combines with J gene TRBJ1-2; D gene unclear. V gave up 4 bases and J gave up 0 bases, with 6 bases separating them. The germline V gene has CDR1 MNHEY and CDR2 SVGAGI. This CDR3 contains 13 residues.

The chain uses TRBV5-4 and TRBJ1-3; D gene uncertain. The germline V and J ends were trimmed by 0 bases and 0 bases, with 4 bases remaining between them. CDR3 length: 14 amino acids. The germline CDR1 and CDR2 sequences are SGHNT and YYREEE (reference sequence). The DNA for the CDR3 is TGTGCCAGCAGCTTGGATTACTCTGGAAACACCATATATTTT. This translates into CASSLDYSGNTIYF.